The 7 T cell receptor beta chains below come from one sample, sequenced in a study of blood T cell repertoires in COVID-19. The protocol was immunoSEQ multiplex PCR, while the TCRdb copy is restricted to in-frame clones and leaves out a portion. The sample has fewer than 250,000 clones; about 85% are singletons. The sequenced sample was peripheral blood. The receptor set was obtained from a man in his 70s with acute or convalescent COVID-19.

The chain links TRBV2 to TRBJ1-5; 7 bases align to TRBD1. Germline V gives CDR1 SNHLY, CDR2 FYNNEI. Losses at the gene ends were 4 bases for V and 6 bases for J; bases not matched to a gene: 6. The CDR3 runs 14 residues. CDR3 loop: CASSATDRAQPQHF. CDR3 nucleotide sequence: TGTGCCAGCAGTGCCACCGACAGGGCTCAGCCCCAGCATTTT.

The chain joins TRBV5-1 to TRBJ2-3; 8 positions match TRBD2. Germline lookup yields CDR1 SGHRS and CDR2 YFSETQ. V trimming: 0 bases; J trimming: 0 bases; junction bases outside the gene matches: 0. The CDR3 length is 15 residues. Written as DNA, the CDR3 is TGCGCCAGCAGCTTGGCTAGCGGGAGCACAGATACGCAGTATTTT. Amino acid sequence: CASSLASGSTDTQYF.

The CDR3, as DNA: TGTGCCAGCAGGAACTGGGACAGCTTAACTTACAATGAGCAGTTCTTC. Its translation is CASRNWDSLTYNEQFF. The V and J genes are TRBV6-6 and TRBJ2-1; 7 bases line up with TRBD1. Germline values: CDR1 MNHNY, CDR2 SVGAGI (reference sequence). V shed 6 bases, J shed 4 bases, and the junction held 12 bases outside the gene matches. The CDR3 contains 16 residues.

This chain joins TRBV18 and TRBJ2-1; D perhaps matches TRBD1 (5 bases). Germline assignment: CDR1 KGHSH and CDR2 LQKENI. The CDR3 has 15 residues. The germline V and J ends were trimmed by 6 bases and 1 base, with 13 bases remaining between them. The CDR3 is CASSYKGLSYNEQFF. The CDR3 nucleotides are TGTGCCAGCTCTTATAAGGGGCTTTCCTACAATGAGCAGTTCTTC.

The chain uses TRBV7-2 and TRBJ1-3; TRBD1 aligns across 10 bases. The CDR3 contains 15 residues. The V segment lost 5 bases and the J segment 6 bases; nucleotides outside the gene matches: 7. CDR1 SGHTA and CDR2 FQGNSA come from the germline V gene. CDR3 DNA sequence: TGTGCCAGCAGCCGTGACAGGGGGCAAGAAAACACCATATATTTT. Protein product: CASSRDRGQENTIYF.

The V and J genes are TRBV3-1 (or the pseudogene TRBV3-2) and TRBJ2-2, with TRBD2 identical over 9 bases. The CDR3 consists of 17 residues. Trimming cost V 5 bases and J 7 bases; bases outside gene matches: 14. CDR1 is LGHDT and CDR2 is YNNKEL in the germline V gene (reference sequence). CDR3: CASSTMGLAGGNGELFF. CDR3 DNA: TGTGCCAGCAGCACTATGGGCCTTGCGGGAGGGAACGGGGAGCTGTTTTTT.

The V gene is TRBV7-9, the J gene TRBJ1-5; D gene ambiguous. V was cut by 5 bases and J by 0 bases, with 8 bases left in between. The CDR3 is made up of 14 amino acids. CDR1 and CDR2 (germline): SEHNR, FQNEAQ (reference sequence). CDR3 protein: CASSPQASNQPQHF. CDR3 coding DNA: TGTGCCAGCAGCCCCCAGGCTAGCAATCAGCCCCAGCATTTT.